One sample yielded the 3 T cell receptor beta chains listed below, sequenced in a study of shared clonotypes between healthy human individuals. Clones were read by immunoSEQ multiplex PCR, and TCRdb kept only the in-frame ones, dropping some. Here the sample spans some 1 million clones, around 76% being singletons. The source material was memory CD4+ T cells sorted from blood. Subset noted: CD45RA-negative fraction. These receptors were taken from a man younger than 35 in good health.

The chain links TRBV6-6 to TRBJ1-3; 7 bases line up with TRBD1. CDR1 is MNHNY, CDR2 SVGAGI, per germline (reference sequence). With V trimmed by 6 bases and J by 4 bases, 12 bases remained unmatched. This CDR3 comprises 16 residues. As DNA, the CDR3 is TGTGCCAGCAGGGACACGGGACAGTTGGTGGGAAACACCATATATTTT. This codes for CASRDTGQLVGNTIYF.

The chain links TRBV9 to TRBJ2-3, with 10 bases that match TRBD2. CDR3 length: 15 amino acids. Trimming removed 3 bases from V and 3 bases from J; junction bases left unmatched: 4. Germline-derived CDR1 and CDR2 are SGDLS and YYNGEE. CDR3 DNA: TGTGCCAGCAGCGCGGGACTAGCGAAGACAGATACGCAGTATTTT. Residues: CASSAGLAKTDTQYF.

As DNA, the CDR3 is TGTGCCACCATCTTCTCTGGGGCCAACGTCCTGACTTTC. Translating gives CATIFSGANVLTF. This chain connects TRBV6-1 to TRBJ2-6; D is ambiguous. Germline V gene sequence: CDR1 MNHNS, CDR2 SASEGT. Trimming shortened V by 10 bases and J by 0 bases, and 7 bases separated the two germline ends. The length of the CDR3 is 13 residues.